This is a list of T cell receptor beta chains from one sample in a study of blood T cells in healthy people across ages. TCRdb re-called the 5' RACE reads with MiXCR, one entry per CDR3 protein. The repertoire holds some 920,000 distinct CDR3 sequences, with roughly 50% as singletons. The sequencing sample was made of blood. The receptor set was obtained from a woman aged 55-70 years in good health. The CDR3 runs from the conserved cysteine through the conserved F or W. The D gene is left open where the match is weak. The listing skips clone size in some rows; elsewhere it reads once, few, many or a size class.

v_gene,d_gene,j_gene,abundance,len,CDR3aa,CDR3nt
TRBV5-1,TRBD1,TRBJ1-1,many,17,CASSRTTPGQGGTEAFF,TGCGCCAGCAGCCGCACAACACCGGGACAGGGAGGCACTGAAGCTTTCTTT
TRBV12-3/TRBV12-4,.,TRBJ2-7,.,17,CASSFYTPGTASYEQYF,TGTGCCAGCAGTTTTTATACTCCTGGGACGGCTTCCTACGAGCAGTACTTC
TRBV11-3,.,TRBJ2-1,.,17,CASSQGYSDDSYNEQFF,TGTGCCAGCAGCCAAGGCTATTCGGACGACTCCTACAATGAGCAGTTCTTC
TRBV9,.,TRBJ1-5,.,13,CASSVEFWGPQHF,TGTGCCAGCAGCGTAGAATTTTGGGGGCCCCAGCATTTT
TRBV2,TRBD2,TRBJ2-3,.,15,CASRSGTSRANTQYF,TGTGCCAGCAGGTCCGGGACTAGCAGGGCAAATACGCAGTATTTT
TRBV5-1,.,TRBJ2-1,.,14,CASSLTGEVNEQFF,TGCGCCAGCAGCTTGACAGGGGAGGTCAATGAGCAGTTCTTC
TRBV7-2,TRBD2,TRBJ2-5,many,18,CASSPRLAGERGQETQYF,TGTGCCAGCAGCCCAAGACTAGCGGGAGAGAGGGGACAAGAGACCCAGTACTTC
TRBV15,.,TRBJ2-3,few,16,CATSRRLSSVVDTQYF,TGTGCCACCAGCAGGCGTCTATCGTCGGTGGTGGATACGCAGTATTTT
TRBV29-1,.,TRBJ2-3,few,13,CSSDGLEADTQYF,TGCAGCTCCGATGGGTTAGAGGCAGATACGCAGTATTTT
TRBV15,.,TRBJ2-5,once,14,CATSRDRSQETQYF,TGTGCCACCAGCAGAGATCGGAGCCAAGAGACCCAGTACTTC
TRBV2,TRBD1,TRBJ1-1,.,13,CASSDTGVTEAFF,TGTGCCAGCAGTGATACAGGGGTGACTGAAGCTTTCTTT
TRBV27,.,TRBJ2-5,.,13,CASMGLLGQTQYF,TGTGCCAGCATGGGGCTACTTGGGCAGACCCAGTACTTC
TRBV7-9,.,TRBJ1-2,.,12,CASRASEYGYTF,TGTGCCAGCAGGGCTTCTGAATATGGCTACACCTTC
TRBV2,TRBD2,TRBJ2-7,.,16,CASRRTSGSVPYEQYF,TGTGCCAGCAGAAGGACTAGCGGGAGCGTCCCGTACGAGCAGTACTTC
TRBV20-1,.,TRBJ2-3,.,12,CSTGMSSDTQYF,TGCAGTACAGGGATGTCCTCAGATACGCAGTATTTT
TRBV18,.,TRBJ2-7,few,13,CASSPQQGYEQYF,TGTGCCAGCTCACCACAGCAGGGGTACGAGCAGTACTTC
TRBV7-2,.,TRBJ2-5,.,16,CASSLVQERTWETQYF,TGTGCCAGCAGCTTAGTTCAGGAACGGACTTGGGAGACCCAGTACTTC
TRBV5-1,.,TRBJ1-2,.,14,CASSIGQANYGYTF,TGCGCCAGCAGCATCGGACAAGCTAACTATGGCTACACCTTC
TRBV7-2,.,TRBJ2-7,.,18,CASSLDSLGRTALYEQYF,TGTGCCAGCAGCTTAGATTCGTTGGGTAGGACGGCCCTCTACGAGCAGTACTTC
TRBV5-5,TRBD2,TRBJ2-7,.,15,CASSGGLAFSYEQYF,TGTGCCAGCAGCGGGGGACTAGCGTTCTCCTACGAGCAGTACTTC
TRBV14,TRBD2,TRBJ2-5,once,15,CASSQDLAGTGTQYF,TGTGCCAGCAGCCAAGATCTAGCGGGGACGGGGACCCAGTACTTC
TRBV20-1,TRBD1,TRBJ2-5,.,15,CSASPPNRGVETQYF,TGCAGTGCTAGCCCGCCGAACAGGGGTGTAGAGACCCAGTACTTC
TRBV6-2/TRBV6-3,.,TRBJ2-5,.,13,CASSYSIRETQYF,TGTGCCAGCAGTTACTCGATACGGGAGACCCAGTACTTC
TRBV20-1,.,TRBJ1-1,.,13,CSAISWGDTEAFF,TGCAGTGCTATTTCCTGGGGAGACACTGAAGCTTTCTTT
TRBV12-3/TRBV12-4,.,TRBJ2-1,.,18,CASSPAAGTGGYYNEQFF,TGTGCCAGCAGTCCGGCGGCCGGAACGGGCGGGTATTACAATGAGCAGTTCTTC
TRBV10-2,.,TRBJ2-7,few,13,CASSKLFGYEQYF,TGCGCCAGCAGCAAACTTTTTGGCTACGAGCAGTACTTC
TRBV12-3/TRBV12-4,.,TRBJ2-2,few,14,CASSSQTGIGELFF,TGTGCCAGCAGTTCTCAGACAGGAATCGGGGAGCTGTTTTTT
TRBV2,.,TRBJ1-4,.,16,CASSEGGGRWDEKLFF,TGTGCCAGCAGTGAAGGCGGAGGACGGTGGGATGAAAAACTGTTTTTT
TRBV7-8,.,TRBJ2-4,.,12,CASSLGSALRYF,TGTGCCAGCAGCTTAGGTTCGGCTCTTCGGTACTTC
TRBV6-5,.,TRBJ2-5,.,14,CASRYGGYQDDQYF,TGTGCCAGCAGGTACGGAGGGTACCAGGACGATCAGTACTTC
TRBV7-8,.,TRBJ2-5,many,14,CASSSTTSQETQYF,TGTGCCAGCAGCTCAACCACTAGCCAAGAGACCCAGTACTTC
TRBV14,.,TRBJ2-5,.,14,CASSQVDFLETQYF,TGTGCCAGCAGCCAAGTGGACTTCCTAGAGACCCAGTACTTC
TRBV27,TRBD2,TRBJ2-7,few,17,CASSPGTSGGPSYEQYF,TGTGCCAGCAGTCCCGGGACTAGCGGGGGTCCCTCCTACGAGCAGTACTTC
TRBV29-1,.,TRBJ2-3,few,12,CSVGQTSDTQYF,TGCAGCGTTGGACAGACGAGCGATACGCAGTATTTT
TRBV20-1,.,TRBJ2-1,.,14,CSADTGTTYNEQFF,TGCAGTGCTGATACCGGGACAACATACAATGAGCAGTTCTTC
TRBV7-9,.,TRBJ2-7,many,12,CASSGSGYEQYF,TGTGCCAGCTCGGGATCGGGCTACGAGCAGTACTTC
TRBV7-6,.,TRBJ2-3,.,16,CASSLAVTRDTDTQYF,TGTGCCAGCAGCTTAGCGGTGACTAGAGACACAGATACGCAGTATTTT
TRBV20-1,.,TRBJ2-7,few,14,CSARGQTGPYEQYF,TGCAGTGCTAGAGGGCAGACAGGCCCCTACGAGCAGTACTTC
TRBV5-1,.,TRBJ2-7,.,14,CASSPQAFSYEQYF,TGCGCCAGCAGCCCCCAGGCGTTCTCCTACGAGCAGTACTTC
TRBV7-9,TRBD2,TRBJ2-7,.,16,CASSLGWTSGGSEQYF,TGTGCCAGCAGCTTAGGTTGGACTAGCGGGGGCAGCGAGCAGTACTTC
TRBV29-1,TRBD2,TRBJ2-2,few,13,CSVASGSPGELFF,TGCAGCGTTGCTAGCGGGAGCCCCGGGGAGCTGTTTTTT
TRBV6-5,.,TRBJ1-6,few,17,CASSYTQSRTGNSPLHF,TGTGCCAGCAGTTACACCCAGAGCCGGACTGGTAATTCACCCCTCCACTTT
TRBV7-2,TRBD1,TRBJ2-3,.,17,CASSPGTEDGYTDTQYF,TGTGCCAGCAGCCCCGGGACAGAGGATGGCTACACAGATACGCAGTATTTT
TRBV7-8,TRBD2,TRBJ2-1,once,16,CASSLGGLAVGNEQFF,TGTGCCAGCAGCTTAGGGGGACTAGCGGTGGGGAATGAGCAGTTCTTC
TRBV20-1,TRBD2,TRBJ2-1,.,18,CSAGRGAGLAGEGNEQFF,TGCAGTGCCGGAAGGGGAGCGGGACTAGCGGGAGAGGGAAATGAGCAGTTCTTC
TRBV3-1,TRBD1,TRBJ2-1,.,15,CASSQGTGLYNEQFF,TGTGCCAGCAGCCAGGGGACAGGGCTTTACAATGAGCAGTTCTTC
TRBV7-2,TRBD1,TRBJ1-2,.,16,CASSWKFRQGVNGYTF,TGTGCCAGCAGCTGGAAGTTTCGACAGGGGGTAAATGGCTACACCTTC
TRBV12-3/TRBV12-4,.,TRBJ1-1,.,13,CASSFREVTEAFF,TGTGCCAGCAGTTTTCGGGAGGTGACTGAAGCTTTCTTT
TRBV30,.,TRBJ1-2,.,13,CAWSEKLNYGYTF,TGTGCCTGGAGTGAAAAACTGAACTATGGCTACACCTTC
TRBV12-3/TRBV12-4,TRBD2,TRBJ2-7,.,16,CASSSMGLADSYEQYF,TGTGCCAGCAGTTCAATGGGACTAGCGGACTCCTACGAGCAGTACTTC